The 26 T cell receptor beta chains reported below all come from one sample, sequenced in a study of technical replicates of blood from a handful of donors. The table came from immunoSEQ multiplex PCR; TCRdb's copy has only in-frame clones and leaves some out. The sample consists of 65,000 to 90,000 clones, 95% to 98% of them appearing once. Sequenced input: T cells isolated from PBMCs. The receptors come from a human donor in good health.

The chain combines TRBV18 with TRBJ2-1; a possible D gene is TRBD1 (5 bases). Trimming shortened V by 1 base and J by 4 bases, and 5 bases separated the two germline ends. The germline V gene has CDR1 KGHSH and CDR2 LQKENI. CDR3 length: 13 amino acids. Written as DNA, the CDR3 is TGTGCCAGCTCACCACAGGGGTACAATGAGCAGTTCTTC. As protein: CASSPQGYNEQFF.

This chain links TRBV11-2 with TRBJ2-6, with no clear D. Trimming pared 5 bases from V and 0 bases from J, leaving 8 bases between. The CDR3 covers 15 residues. Germline CDR1 SGHAT, CDR2 FQNNGV. CDR3 residues: CASSTQNSGANVLTF. The DNA of the CDR3 is TGTGCCAGCAGCACCCAGAACTCTGGGGCCAACGTCCTGACTTTC.

Details on this clone: A read error may produce the germline difference seen at one junction end. The rearrangement links TRBV4-1 to TRBJ2-7; 7 positions agree with TRBD2. Germline V gene data show CDR1 as MGHRA and CDR2 as YSYEKL. The CDR3 has 12 amino acids. CDR3 protein: CASSQDGLAAAF. For the CDR3, the DNA is TGCGCCAGCAGCCAAGACGGGCTAGCGGCCGCCTTC.

The rearrangement links TRBV7-9 to TRBJ2-7, with 10 bases identical to TRBD2. The length of the CDR3 is 15 residues. The germline V gene encodes CDR1 SEHNR and CDR2 FQNEAQ (reference sequence). V shed 6 bases, J shed 0 bases, and the junction held 5 bases outside the gene matches. DNA of the CDR3: TGTGCCAGCAGTCTACTAGCGGGGAGCTCCTACGAGCAGTACTTC. It codes for CASSLLAGSSYEQYF.

The chain links TRBV5-6 to TRBJ1-2; 7 positions match TRBD1. Germline V CDR1 and CDR2: SGHDT, YYEEEE. After removal of 4 bases from V and 5 bases from J, the junction contained 11 bases not matched to a gene. This CDR3 region has 15 residues. DNA for the CDR3: TGTGCCAGCAGCCTTCCGGGACAGCTGTCTTATGGCTACACCTTC. Its protein is CASSLPGQLSYGYTF. Looking up the rest from reference TRBV5-6 and TRBJ1-2 gives the full variable domain: DAGVTQSPTHLIKTRGQQVTLRCSPKSGHDTVSWYQQALGQGPQFIFQYYEEEERQRGNFPDRFSGHQFPNYSSELNVNALLLGDSALYLCASSLPGQLSYGYTFGSGTRLTVV.

The genes are TRBV6-1 and TRBJ2-7, with a weak D call TRBD2 (5 bases). The germline gives CDR1 MNHNS, CDR2 SASEGT. V lost 4 bases to trimming and J lost 0 bases, with 19 bases between them. This CDR3 is 17 amino acids long. The chain's CDR3 is CASSATYLGADSYEQYF. In DNA, the CDR3 is TGTGCCAGCAGTGCCACGTATTTGGGAGCGGACTCCTACGAGCAGTACTTC.

The chain carries TRBV6-5 and TRBJ2-2; 8 nucleotides align to TRBD1. There are 14 residues in the CDR3. Trimming removed 6 bases from V and 7 bases from J; junction bases left unmatched: 7. Germline CDR1 and CDR2: MNHEY and SVGAGI. The CDR3 reads CASSQDRAVGELFF. The CDR3 region has the DNA TGTGCCAGCAGCCAGGACAGGGCGGTCGGGGAGCTGTTTTTT.

V usage is TRBV11-3 and J usage is TRBJ2-7; 12 positions match TRBD1. CDR1 is SGHNT, CDR2 YENEEA, per germline. Trimming took 5 bases from V and 8 from J; bases not matched to a gene: 7. This CDR3 has 14 amino acids. The CDR3 nucleotides are TGTGCCAGCAGCACAGGGGGGACAGGGGGCAAGCAGTACTTC. It translates to CASSTGGTGGKQYF.

The rearrangement uses TRBV28 and TRBJ2-1; 7 bases match TRBD2. The J segment lost 1 base and the V segment lost 1 base, leaving 7 bases of the junction unmatched. Germline CDR1 MDHEN, CDR2 SYDVKM. The CDR3 runs to 17 residues. CDR3 sequence: CASSLSRDYISYNEQFF. CDR3 sequence (DNA): TGTGCCAGCAGTTTATCTAGGGACTATATATCCTACAATGAGCAGTTCTTC.

The chain recombines TRBV6-1 with TRBJ2-1; 13 bases align to TRBD2. The J segment lost 7 bases and the V segment lost 6 bases, leaving 6 bases of the junction unmatched. Germline V lookup: CDR1 MNHNS, CDR2 SASEGT. CDR3 length: 15 amino acids. The CDR3 DNA sequence: TGTGCCAGCAGCCCGGGACTAGCGGGATTGAATGAGCAGTTCTTC. This sequence encodes CASSPGLAGLNEQFF.

Written as DNA, the CDR3 is TGTGCCAGTAGTATAGCGGGGGGAGTATCGGATGGCTACACCTTC. Translating it yields CASSIAGGVSDGYTF. The chain couples TRBV19 to TRBJ1-2; D possibly corresponds to TRBD1 (5 bases). This CDR3 contains 15 residues. Trimming pared 1 base from V and 6 bases from J, leaving 15 bases between. CDR1 and CDR2 from the germline V gene are LNHDA and SQIVND (reference sequence).

The chain employs TRBV6-5 and TRBJ1-2; D unclear. V lost 5 bases and J 12 bases, leaving 25 bases between the germline ends. Per the germline V gene, CDR1 is MNHEY and CDR2 is SVGAGI. The CDR3 totals 15 residues. The CDR3 here is CASSPSFGRREFDTF. The CDR3 DNA follows: TGTGCCAGCAGTCCCTCCTTCGGGCGGAGGGAGTTCGACACCTTC.

V gene TRBV7-8 combines with J gene TRBJ2-1, with 11 bases identical to TRBD2. Germline CDR1 and CDR2: SGHVS and FQNEAQ. Unmatched junction bases numbered 9, after V lost 5 bases and J lost 6 bases. The CDR3 contains 16 residues. The CDR3 bases are TGTGCCAGCAGCCCAGAGGCTAGCGGGAGGTTCAATGAGCAGTTCTTC. It is translated as CASSPEASGRFNEQFF. The variable domain in full, completed from reference TRBV7-8 and TRBJ2-1, reads GAGVSQSPRYKVAKRGQDVALRCDPISGHVSLFWYQQALGQGPEFLTYFQNEAQLDKSGLPSDRFFAERPEGSVSTLKIQRTQQEDSAVYLCASSPEASGRFNEQFFGPGTRLTVL.

This rearrangement joins TRBV28 to TRBJ2-7; 9 bases map to TRBD1. Looked up from germline, CDR1 is MDHEN and CDR2 is SYDVKM. The CDR3 is 16 residues long. V was pared by 5 bases and J by 0 bases, with 8 bases of the junction left unmatched. The CDR3 loop is CASSPDRGPYSYEQYF. The CDR3 DNA reads TGTGCCAGCAGTCCGGACAGGGGCCCTTACTCCTACGAGCAGTACTTC.

The chain links TRBV6-6 to TRBJ2-7; TRBD1 might be the D (5 bases). The V gene's germline CDR1 is MNHNY and CDR2 SVGAGI (reference sequence). V lost 0 bases and J lost 3, with 15 bases in between. The CDR3 sequence is 16 residues long. The CDR3 nucleotides read TGTGCCAGCAGTTACTCGTCTGGCAGGGAAGGCTACGAGCAGTACTTC. This encodes CASSYSSGREGYEQYF.

The V gene is TRBV7-3, the J gene TRBJ2-7, with 8 bases identical to TRBD2. CDR1 is SGHTA and CDR2 is FQGTGA in the germline V gene. J was trimmed by 3 bases and V by 4 bases; bases with no gene match: 5. There are 14 residues in the CDR3. CDR3 protein: CASSSAGEGYEQYF. The CDR3 DNA follows: TGTGCCAGCAGCTCAGCGGGAGAGGGCTACGAGCAGTACTTC.

The rearrangement joins TRBV6-4 to TRBJ2-5; 7 bases line up with TRBD2. The V and J ends lost 7 bases and 5 bases, in that order; junction bases with no gene match: 13. This CDR3 is built from 15 residues. The V gene's germline CDR1 is MRHNA and CDR2 SNTAGT. The CDR3 DNA is TGTGCCAGCAAGTGGAGCGGGACCTACCGGGAGACCCAGTACTTC. As protein: CASKWSGTYRETQYF.

This sequence joins TRBV28 and TRBJ1-3; 7 bases agree with TRBD1. The CDR3 runs to 17 residues. Unmatched junction bases numbered 12, after V lost 7 bases and J lost 0 bases. Looked up from germline, CDR1 is MDHEN and CDR2 is SYDVKM. CDR3 DNA: TGTGCCAGCAATATACAGGGGCCAACTGTCTCTGGAAACACCATATATTTT. It translates to CASNIQGPTVSGNTIYF.

This clone has only one observation. This chain uses TRBV7-3 with TRBJ1-1; possible D gene TRBD1, 5 bases. The germline V and J ends were trimmed by 2 bases and 1 base, with 8 bases remaining between them. There are 14 residues in the CDR3. The germline V gene has CDR1 SGHTA and CDR2 FQGTGA. The CDR3 coding sequence is TGTGCCAGCAGCTTATATCAGGGGAACACTGAAGCTTTCTTT. It translates to CASSLYQGNTEAFF.

This chain links TRBV9 with TRBJ2-1; possibly TRBD2 for D (5 bases). V gave up 7 bases and J gave up 10 bases, with 18 bases separating them. This CDR3 is 13 amino acids long. Per germline, CDR1 SGDLS and CDR2 YYNGEE. CDR3 loop: CASEGSLAHEQFF. CDR3 in DNA: TGTGCCAGCGAAGGGTCCCTAGCCCACGAGCAGTTCTTC.

The chain joins TRBV6-5 to TRBJ1-1; D remains unclear. V lost 0 bases and J 9 bases, leaving 20 bases between the germline ends. This CDR3 comprises 16 residues. Germline V gene data show CDR1 as MNHEY and CDR2 as SVGAGI. The DNA for the CDR3 is TGTGCCAGCAGTTACTCGATTCAATTTTCTGAGCCTAAAGCTTTCTTT. Residues: CASSYSIQFSEPKAFF.

J is TRBJ2-1 and V is TRBV7-9; D is unclear. Germline CDR1 SEHNR, CDR2 FQNEAQ (reference sequence). V was trimmed by 0 bases and J by 5 bases, leaving 8 bases between them. This CDR3 comprises 14 residues. CDR3 DNA sequence: TGTGCCAGCAGCTTAGCGGTCCAGAACAATGAGCAGTTCTTC. It codes for CASSLAVQNNEQFF.

The chain joins TRBV14 to TRBJ2-7; 9 nucleotides align to TRBD2. This CDR3 spans 21 amino acids. Germline V CDR1 and CDR2: SGHDN, FVKESK. J gave up 3 bases and V 1 base, and 22 bases lay outside the gene matches. CDR3 sequence reads: CASSQGHHRYSGSDPYYEQYF. DNA of the CDR3: TGTGCCAGCAGCCAAGGTCACCACAGGTATAGCGGGAGCGACCCCTACTACGAGCAGTACTTC.

The chain combines TRBV6-6 with TRBJ1-5; unclear D gene. Between the trimmed V and J ends, which lost 6 bases and 0 bases, there was a span of 12 bases. Germline CDR1 reads MNHNY; CDR2 reads SVGAGI (reference sequence). The CDR3 has 15 amino acids. The CDR3 DNA is TGTGCCAGCAGGAGGGAAGTTTATAGCAATCAGCCCCAGCATTTT. Translation: CASRREVYSNQPQHF.

The chain has TRBV25-1 and TRBJ1-1; D uncertain. V was shortened by 8 bases and J by 3 bases, with 7 bases between the two germline ends. Germline V lookup: CDR1 MGHDK, CDR2 SYGVNS. This CDR3 region has 11 residues. The CDR3 DNA follows: TGTGCCAGCGTGGCTTACACTGAAGCTTTCTTT. Encoded protein: CASVAYTEAFF.

V gene TRBV28 combines with J gene TRBJ1-5; D call uncertain. The CDR3 spans 15 residues. CDR1 is MDHEN, CDR2 SYDVKM, per germline. V was trimmed by 2 bases and J by 2 bases, leaving 10 bases between them. CDR3 sequence reads: CASSLETAGNQPQHF. The CDR3 DNA sequence: TGTGCCAGCAGTTTAGAAACAGCAGGCAATCAGCCCCAGCATTTT.